This T cell receptor beta chain is from a study of cytomegalovirus exposure and HLA in healthy donors. Study as a whole: When roughly 420 donors were genotyped, 81% of them were found to fall in the Caucasian-associated ancestry cluster.

The primer mix had 60 Vbeta and 13 Jbeta primers. Authors' analysis steps: Counted up in a later analysis, unique TCR beta chains came to about 80 million, with around 12 million shared. Libraries were prepared by immunoSEQ multiplex PCR; TCRdb keeps only in-frame clonotypes and omits some of them. V and J calls and clone size follow that table, whereas D and trimming were derived from the DNA. The data contain roughly 250,000 clones, around 80% of them singletons. Findings and caveats of the study: Only CMV serostatus was available as immune exposure information. Associated with cytomegalovirus, according to the listing, were fewer than 200 TCR beta chains.

The CDR3 length is 19 residues. V lost 5 bases to trimming and J lost 0 bases; unmatched junction nucleotides: 14. Germline V gene data show CDR1 as SGHRS and CDR2 as YFSETQ. Comment on this clone: No antigen is known for it.

This receptor was identified in a girl aged 2-9 years in good health and CMV-seronegative. Material: PBMCs. This chain uses TRBV5-1 with TRBJ1-5, with 10 positions matching TRBD1. CDR3 sequence: CASRQRDRGPLYSNQPQHF. CDR3 nucleotides: TGCGCCAGCAGGCAACGGGACAGGGGCCCCCTATATAGCAATCAGCCCCAGCATTTT.